The 23 T cell receptor beta chains below were found in one sample sequenced in a study of T cell responses to AZD1222 COVID-19 vaccine. The method was immunoSEQ multiplex PCR; TCRdb's version includes in-frame clones alone and lacks a portion of them. The repertoire consists of roughly 120,000 clones, with around 89% occurring once and the leading ten covering roughly 3.9%. The material sequenced was peripheral blood, taken on day 0 of AZD1222 vaccination. These receptors originate from an adult in good health.

The V and J genes are TRBV7-8 and TRBJ2-6, with unresolved D. The germline CDR1 and CDR2 sequences are SGHVS and FQNEAQ. The CDR3 totals 17 residues. Trimming removed 0 bases from V and 0 bases from J, with 9 bases in between. The CDR3 is CASSLANRISGANVLTF. The CDR3 DNA follows: TGTGCCAGCAGCTTAGCGAACCGTATCTCTGGGGCCAACGTCCTGACTTTC.

The gene calls are TRBV5-4 and TRBJ2-2; TRBD2 agrees at 8 bases. In germline, CDR1 is SGHNT, CDR2 YYREEE (reference sequence). Unmatched junction bases numbered 5, after V lost 4 bases and J lost 3 bases. The CDR3 length is 15 residues. The CDR3 region has the DNA TGTGCCAGCAGCCCGGGGGGGCTTTACACCGGGGAGCTGTTTTTT. Translated, it gives CASSPGGLYTGELFF.

The rearrangement joins TRBV5-3 to TRBJ1-3; D gene unclear. TRBV5-3 is flagged as an ORF with uncertain function. The CDR3 contains 15 residues. Trimming shortened V by 2 bases and J by 0 bases, and 9 bases separated the two germline ends. CDR3: CARSLGFFSGNTIYF. CDR3 DNA sequence: TGTGCCAGAAGCTTAGGATTTTTCTCTGGAAACACCATATATTTT.

V usage is TRBV7-2 and J usage is TRBJ2-5, with TRBD1 matching over 8 bases. Germline loops: CDR1 SGHTA, CDR2 FQGNSA. V lost 5 bases, J lost 4 bases, and 12 bases stayed unmatched. The CDR3 has 16 residues. The CDR3: CASSAGGAGGAETQYF. The DNA of the CDR3 is TGTGCCAGCAGCGCCGGAGGGGCAGGGGGCGCAGAGACCCAGTACTTC. Filled out from reference TRBV7-2 and TRBJ2-5, the complete variable domain reads GAGVSQSPSNKVTEKGKDVELRCDPISGHTALYWYRQSLGQGLEFLIYFQGNSAPDKSGLPSDRFSAERTGGSVSTLTIQRTQQEDSAVYLCASSAGGAGGAETQYFGPGTRLLVL.

This clone was found a few times. The V call is TRBV28, the J call TRBJ1-5; unclear D gene. The germline CDR1 and CDR2 sequences are MDHEN and SYDVKM. V lost 2 bases to trimming and J lost 0 bases, with 8 bases between them. This CDR3 comprises 15 residues. The DNA of the CDR3 is TGTGCCAGCAGTTTAGGGGAATATAGCAATCAGCCCCAGCATTTT. It yields the protein CASSLGEYSNQPQHF.

This clone was detected only a few times. The CDR3 region is CASSRSAGTGNIQYF. CDR3 bases: TGTGCCAGCAGTCGGTCCGCCGGTACGGGAAACATTCAGTACTTC. V is TRBV2 and J is TRBJ2-4; no reliable D call. The germline gives CDR1 SNHLY, CDR2 FYNNEI. The germline V and J ends were trimmed by 5 bases and 6 bases, with 17 bases remaining between them. The CDR3 length is 15 residues. Full variable domain (rest looked up from reference TRBV2 and TRBJ2-4): EPEVTQTPSHQVTQMGQEVILRCVPISNHLYFYWYRQILGQKVEFLVSFYNNEISEKSEIFDDQFSVERPDGSNFTLKIRSTKLEDSAMYFCASSRSAGTGNIQYFGAGTRLSVL.

V usage is TRBV10-2 and J usage is TRBJ2-7; D is perhaps TRBD2 (6 bases). Trimming stripped 2 bases from V and 6 bases from J, with 14 bases between. Germline lookup yields CDR1 WSHSY and CDR2 SAAADI. The CDR3 loop spans 14 amino acids. The CDR3 coding sequence is TGCGCCAGCAGTGAGGAGACTAGTACCACCGAGCAGTACTTC. Translated, it gives CASSEETSTTEQYF.

The chain combines TRBV5-4 with TRBJ2-2; TRBD1 agrees at 7 bases. The CDR3 contains 14 residues. Germline CDR1 is SGHNT and CDR2 is YYREEE (reference sequence). Trimming at V came to 6 bases and at J to 13 bases, leaving 15 bases not matched to a gene. For the CDR3, the DNA is TGTGCCAGCAACCCGGCCACAGGGGATACGAGGCTGTTTTTT. Translation gives CASNPATGDTRLFF.

The chain employs TRBV5-4 and TRBJ2-7; TRBD2 aligns across 7 bases. This CDR3 comprises 14 residues. Germline lookup yields CDR1 SGHNT and CDR2 YYREEE (reference sequence). V lost 0 bases, J lost 5 bases, and 5 bases stayed unmatched. The CDR3 DNA follows: TGTGCCAGCAGCTTGGACGGGACTACAGACGAGCAGTACTTC. It codes for CASSLDGTTDEQYF.

The chain combines TRBV5-5 with TRBJ2-2; D is uncertain. CDR1 is SGHKS and CDR2 is YYEKEE in the germline V gene (reference sequence). V was clipped by 0 bases and J by 0 bases, with 6 bases between them. The CDR3 is 15 residues long. CDR3 in DNA: TGTGCCAGCAGCTTGGAAGGGACGAACACCGGGGAGCTGTTTTTT. Translation gives CASSLEGTNTGELFF.

This chain links TRBV6-5 with TRBJ1-2; no reliable D call. This CDR3 is 13 amino acids long. The V end lost 6 bases, the J end lost 8 bases, and 16 bases lay between the germline ends. The germline CDR1 and CDR2 sequences are MNHEY and SVGAGI. The CDR3 DNA is TGTGCCAGCAGGGGATATGTCTTTTACGGCTACACCTTC. This gives the protein CASRGYVFYGYTF.

The V call is TRBV4-1, the J call TRBJ1-2, with D unclear. Per germline, CDR1 MGHRA and CDR2 YSYEKL. The CDR3 covers 13 residues. With 0 bases removed from V and 2 bases from J, the gap between germline ends came to 4 bases. CDR3: CASSQEPNYGYTF. As DNA, the CDR3 is TGCGCCAGCAGCCAAGAGCCGAACTATGGCTACACCTTC.

V and J are TRBV7-3 and TRBJ2-1, with a tentative D call TRBD2 (6 bases). V gave up 2 bases and J gave up 5 bases, with 13 bases separating them. Germline V CDR1 and CDR2: SGHTA, FQGTGA. The length of the CDR3 is 15 residues. The CDR3 region has the DNA TGTGCCAGCAGCTTAGGAGGGGCCGCCAACAATGAGCAGTTCTTC. This translates into CASSLGGAANNEQFF.

This rearrangement joins TRBV5-1 to TRBJ1-1; 7 bases line up with TRBD1. The CDR3 length is 13 residues. Looked up from germline, CDR1 is SGHRS and CDR2 is YFSETQ. With 6 bases clipped from V and 1 base from J, the junction kept 3 bases outside the gene matches. In nucleotides, the CDR3 is TGCGCCAGCAAAGGGGGCGAGAACACTGAAGCTTTCTTT. Its translation is CASKGGENTEAFF.

The chain is built from TRBV28 and TRBJ1-2; D is ambiguous. Germline CDR1 reads MDHEN; CDR2 reads SYDVKM. The CDR3 is 12 amino acids. The ends were cut back, 7 bases at V and 6 bases at J, with 12 bases in the middle. The CDR3 spells CASTINRDGYTF. As DNA, the CDR3 is TGTGCCAGCACCATTAACCGGGATGGCTACACCTTC.

The chain links TRBV2 to TRBJ1-2; D is undetermined. This CDR3 is 13 amino acids long. Trimming took 8 bases from V and 9 from J, leaving 19 bases between them. Germline lookup yields CDR1 SNHLY and CDR2 FYNNEI. CDR3 sequence reads: CASSRRAGSSYTF. Here the CDR3 DNA reads TGTGCCAGCTCGCGTCGGGCAGGCTCGAGCTACACCTTC. Supplemented by reference TRBV2 and TRBJ1-2, the full variable domain reads EPEVTQTPSHQVTQMGQEVILRCVPISNHLYFYWYRQILGQKVEFLVSFYNNEISEKSEIFDDQFSVERPDGSNFTLKIRSTKLEDSAMYFCASSRRAGSSYTFGSGTRLTVV.

The chain couples TRBV5-1 to TRBJ2-7; D remains ambiguous. The germline V gene has CDR1 SGHRS and CDR2 YFSETQ. The V end lost 5 bases, the J end lost 1 base, and 10 bases lay between the germline ends. The CDR3 runs 13 residues. CDR3 amino acids: CASSRRDSYEQYF. The CDR3 DNA is TGCGCCAGCAGTCGAAGGGATTCCTACGAGCAGTACTTC.

To note about this clone: Compared with germline, one end of the junction differs, possibly owing to a read error. This CDR3 is CLAGNTDTQYF. CDR3 coding DNA: TGTCTAGCGGGGAACACAGATACGCAGTATTTT. The rearrangement joins TRBV20-1 to TRBJ2-3; 9 nucleotides match TRBD2. The CDR3 totals 11 residues. Per germline, CDR1 DFQATT and CDR2 SNEGSKA (reference sequence).

The chain is built from TRBV10-3 and TRBJ2-1; 7 nucleotides align to TRBD2. The germline V gene has CDR1 ENHRY and CDR2 SYGVKD. The V and J ends lost 2 bases and 4 bases, in that order; junction bases with no gene match: 5. The CDR3 runs to 15 residues. This CDR3 reads CAISEREDGYNEQFF. The CDR3 DNA follows: TGTGCCATCAGTGAGCGGGAGGATGGGTACAATGAGCAGTTCTTC.

This clone was seen only once. The chain recombines TRBV6-5 with TRBJ2-3; a weak D match, TRBD2 (6 bases). Trimming shortened V by 2 bases and J by 6 bases, and 18 bases separated the two germline ends. Germline CDR1 reads MNHEY; CDR2 reads SVGAGI. The CDR3 length is 16 residues. CDR3 in DNA: TGTGCCAGCAGTTACCGAGGGACTGGGGCATTTGATACGCAGTATTTT. Translation gives CASSYRGTGAFDTQYF.

This clone was seen a single time. The CDR3 sequence is CASSVFEGISGNTIYF. The CDR3 region has the DNA TGTGCCAGCAGCGTATTTGAGGGGATATCTGGAAACACCATATATTTT. J is TRBJ1-3 and V is TRBV9; D is perhaps TRBD1 (5 bases). Between the trimmed V and J ends, which lost 1 base and 1 base, there was a span of 12 bases. This CDR3 spans 16 amino acids. Germline-derived CDR1 and CDR2 are SGDLS and YYNGEE.

V and J are TRBV28 and TRBJ1-5; possibly TRBD1 for D (5 bases). The CDR3 consists of 15 residues. Germline V gene lookup returns CDR1 MDHEN and CDR2 SYDVKM. The ends were cut back, 3 bases at V and 6 bases at J, with 15 bases in the middle. The CDR3 coding sequence is TGTGCCAGCAGTTTGGGCAGGGACTTCGGTCAGCCCCAGCATTTT. This sequence encodes CASSLGRDFGQPQHF.

The chain recombines TRBV5-6 with TRBJ1-5; 9 bases match TRBD1. Unmatched junction bases numbered 12, after V lost 2 bases and J lost 6 bases. CDR3 length equals 17 residues. CDR1 is SGHDT and CDR2 is YYEEEE in the germline V gene. CDR3 in amino acids: CASSFWGWGQGVQPQHF. CDR3 nucleotides: TGTGCCAGCAGCTTCTGGGGGTGGGGACAGGGAGTTCAGCCCCAGCATTTT.